This passage covers 18 T cell receptor beta chains from one sample sequenced in a study of blood T cell repertoires in COVID-19. The repertoire was sequenced with immunoSEQ multiplex PCR; TCRdb's copy has only in-frame clones and lacks some. There are 60,000 to 90,000 clones in the sample; about four fifths occur only once, and 3.5% lies in the top ten. Sequenced: peripheral blood. Source of these receptors: a man aged 50 to 60 with acute or convalescent COVID-19.

The rearrangement joins TRBV10-2 to TRBJ1-1; 9 bases match TRBD1. The CDR3 consists of 16 residues. With 6 bases clipped from V and 4 bases from J, the junction kept 12 bases outside the gene matches. Germline V gene data show CDR1 as WSHSY and CDR2 as SAAADI. The CDR3 sequence is CASRHSLDRGSTEAFF. The CDR3 DNA reads as TGCGCCAGCAGACACTCTTTGGACAGGGGATCCACTGAAGCTTTCTTT.

The V and J genes are TRBV7-9 and TRBJ2-7; D perhaps matches TRBD1 (5 bases). V lost 6 bases to trimming and J lost 4 bases, with 13 bases between them. Per germline, CDR1 SEHNR and CDR2 FQNEAQ (reference sequence). This CDR3 has 13 residues. CDR3 DNA: TGTGCCAGCAGACCAGACAGTTATTACGAGCAGTACTTC. Its protein product is CASRPDSYYEQYF.

The chain carries TRBV11-2 and TRBJ1-1; TRBD1 is a possible D gene (6 bases). V was pared by 2 bases and J by 0 bases, with 16 bases between. CDR3 length: 17 amino acids. Germline V gene data show CDR1 as SGHAT and CDR2 as FQNNGV. The CDR3 protein is CASSLRPGQSLNTEAFF. CDR3 bases: TGTGCCAGCAGCTTACGCCCAGGACAGAGTCTGAACACTGAAGCTTTCTTT.

The V and J genes are TRBV9 and TRBJ2-5, with a weak D call TRBD1 (6 bases). The CDR3 is 14 amino acids. V lost 2 bases and J lost 3, with 11 bases in between. Germline CDR1 is SGDLS and CDR2 is YYNGEE. CDR3 coding DNA: TGTGCCAGCAGCGTCACAGGGAGAAAAGAGACCCAGTACTTC. It codes for CASSVTGRKETQYF.

The genes are TRBV18 and TRBJ2-2, with 7 positions matching TRBD1. Germline lookup yields CDR1 KGHSH and CDR2 LQKENI. Losses at the gene ends were 4 bases for V and 5 bases for J; bases not matched to a gene: 4. The length of the CDR3 is 14 residues. CDR3 DNA: TGTGCCAGCTCACAGGGGGCGCGAACCGGGGAGCTGTTTTTT. Translated: CASSQGARTGELFF. Drawing the rest from reference TRBV18 and TRBJ2-2, the complete variable domain is NAGVMQNPRHLVRRRGQEARLRCSPMKGHSHVYWYRQLPEEGLKFMVYLQKENIIDESGMPKERFSAEFPKEGPSILRIQQVVRGDSAAYFCASSQGARTGELFFGEGSRLTVL.

The chain combines TRBV19 with TRBJ2-3; TRBD1 might be the D (5 bases). This CDR3 contains 15 residues. Trimming took 7 bases from V and 0 from J, leaving 14 bases between them. The V gene's germline CDR1 is LNHDA and CDR2 SQIVND (reference sequence). DNA for the CDR3: TGTGCCAGTACCACAGGATCATCTAGCACAGATACGCAGTATTTT. Translating it yields CASTTGSSSTDTQYF. The variable domain in full, completed from reference TRBV19 and TRBJ2-3, reads DGGITQSPKYLFRKEGQNVTLSCEQNLNHDAMYWYRQDPGQGLRLIYYSQIVNDFQKGDIAEGYSVSREKKESFPLTVTSAQKNPTAFYLCASTTGSSSTDTQYFGPGTRLTVL.

The DNA for the CDR3 is TGCGCCAGCAGCTTACAGGGGGCGGGCAATGAAAAACTGTTTTTT. Translation: CASSLQGAGNEKLFF. This chain connects TRBV5-1 to TRBJ1-4, with 9 bases fitting TRBD1. The CDR3 is 15 amino acids. V trimming: 2 bases; J trimming: 5 bases; junction bases outside the gene matches: 4. Germline V gives CDR1 SGHRS, CDR2 YFSETQ.

The table lists this clone with a few counts. The chain joins TRBV7-2 to TRBJ1-1, with 8 bases that match TRBD1. Germline V gene data show CDR1 as SGHTA and CDR2 as FQGNSA. The CDR3 totals 12 residues. V lost 5 bases, J lost 7 bases, and 3 bases stayed unmatched. CDR3 sequence reads: CASSTTGGEAFF. The CDR3, as DNA: TGTGCCAGCAGCACTACAGGGGGTGAAGCTTTCTTT.

The chain combines TRBV7-6 with TRBJ2-7; TRBD2 is a possible D gene (6 bases). V was trimmed by 1 base and J by 0 bases, leaving 10 bases between them. Germline assignment: CDR1 SGHVS and CDR2 FNYEAQ. The CDR3 sequence is 15 residues long. The CDR3 loop is CASSLGSGDSYEQYF. The CDR3 coding sequence is TGTGCCAGCAGCTTAGGGTCGGGGGACTCCTACGAGCAGTACTTC.

Only one count was recorded for this clone. V gene TRBV5-1 combines with J gene TRBJ2-7, with D perhaps TRBD2 (5 bases). Germline assignment: CDR1 SGHRS and CDR2 YFSETQ. Between the trimmed V and J ends, which lost 2 bases and 4 bases, there was a span of 13 bases. The CDR3 is 14 residues long. The CDR3 is CASSLSGKGYEQYF. Here the CDR3 DNA reads TGCGCCAGCAGCTTATCGGGAAAGGGTTACGAGCAGTACTTC.

This chain links TRBV2 with TRBJ2-5; 7 nucleotides agree with TRBD2. CDR1 is SNHLY, CDR2 FYNNEI, per germline. The V and J ends lost 5 bases and 6 bases, in that order; junction bases with no gene match: 21. CDR3 length: 18 residues. The CDR3 loop is CASSYTVSSGSPGKTQYF. CDR3 DNA sequence: TGTGCCAGCAGTTACACGGTGTCTAGCGGTTCCCCGGGGAAGACCCAGTACTTC. The complete variable domain, with remaining parts taken from reference TRBV2 and TRBJ2-5, reads EPEVTQTPSHQVTQMGQEVILRCVPISNHLYFYWYRQILGQKVEFLVSFYNNEISEKSEIFDDQFSVERPDGSNFTLKIRSTKLEDSAMYFCASSYTVSSGSPGKTQYFGPGTRLLVL.

The CDR3 sequence is CASSLSGGDHIQYF. DNA for the CDR3: TGTGCCAGCAGCTTGTCAGGGGGCGACCACATTCAGTACTTC. The V and J genes are TRBV5-6 and TRBJ2-4, with TRBD1 matching 8 bases. The CDR3 contains 14 residues. Trimming removed 1 base from V and 8 bases from J; junction bases left unmatched: 5. CDR1 SGHDT and CDR2 YYEEEE come from the germline V gene.

The CDR3 nucleotides are TGTGCCAGCAGCACCCGTAGAGCGGGAGAAACCGGGGAGCTGTTTTTT. Amino acid sequence: CASSTRRAGETGELFF. The chain couples TRBV9 to TRBJ2-2; 8 positions agree with TRBD2. There are 16 residues in the CDR3. V gave up 4 bases and J gave up 5 bases; unmatched junction bases: 10. Germline V CDR1 and CDR2: SGDLS, YYNGEE.

The sample holds one count of this clone. The chain joins TRBV29-1 to TRBJ2-7, with TRBD1 matching over 8 bases. Trimming took 7 bases from V and 4 from J; bases not matched to a gene: 15. The length of the CDR3 is 15 residues. The germline CDR1 and CDR2 sequences are SQVTM and ANQGSEA. The CDR3 bases are TGCAGCGCGGAGATAACAGGGGGAAGTTTTTACGAGCAGTACTTC. Translation: CSAEITGGSFYEQYF.

The chain is built from TRBV4-2 and TRBJ1-3, with a tentative D call TRBD1 (5 bases). Looked up from germline, CDR1 is LGHNA and CDR2 is YNFKEQ. V lost 0 bases and J lost 5, with 17 bases in between. This CDR3 has 17 amino acids. The chain's CDR3 is CASSQDWTRDFRNTIYF. CDR3 coding DNA: TGTGCCAGCAGCCAAGACTGGACACGCGATTTTAGAAACACCATATATTTT.

V usage is TRBV30 and J usage is TRBJ2-5, with a weak D call TRBD2 (6 bases). From germline, CDR1 is GTSNPN and CDR2 SVGIG (reference sequence). Trimming stripped 5 bases from V and 2 bases from J, with 9 bases between. The CDR3 spans 12 residues. Here the CDR3 reads CAWERGQETQYF. The CDR3, as DNA: TGTGCCTGGGAACGGGGGCAAGAGACCCAGTACTTC.

The chain links TRBV7-9 to TRBJ1-1; a possible D gene is TRBD1 (5 bases). This CDR3 region has 14 residues. Trimming pared 5 bases from V and 3 bases from J, leaving 13 bases between. Germline CDR1 SEHNR, CDR2 FQNEAQ (reference sequence). Here the CDR3 reads CASSQRPGDTEAFF. In DNA form, the CDR3 reads TGTGCCAGCAGCCAGCGTCCGGGGGACACTGAAGCTTTCTTT.

The chain has TRBV11-2 and TRBJ1-2, with D possibly being TRBD1 (5 bases). CDR1 is SGHAT, CDR2 FQNNGV, per germline. Trimming left V 1 base short and J 8 bases short, with 14 bases between. The CDR3 extends over 14 amino acids. The CDR3 spells CASSLGGGVGGYTF. Written as DNA, the CDR3 is TGTGCCAGCAGCTTAGGGGGGGGAGTCGGCGGCTACACCTTC. The variable domain in full, completed from reference TRBV11-2 and TRBJ1-2, reads EAGVAQSPRYKIIEKRQSVAFWCNPISGHATLYWYQQILGQGPKLLIQFQNNGVVDDSQLPKDRFSAERLKGVDSTLKIQPAKLEDSAVYLCASSLGGGVGGYTFGSGTRLTVV.